The T cell receptor (beta chain) under discussion was sequenced for a study of blood T cell repertoires in COVID-19 (dated by TCRdb to 2018 to 2021). About the full investigation: Samples from collaborators originated in the United States, Italy and Spain and spanned both the acute and convalescent phases of COVID-19. The prospective study material was composed of cDNA or gDNA derived from T cells, B-cell-depleted T cells, or PBMCs. Deeply sampled blood TCRbeta repertoires from subjects exposed to, actively infected with, or recovered from COVID-19 were included in the dataset. A freely available public database, intended as a resource for researchers studying the immune response to SARS-CoV-2, is where the repertoires were released. Samples were obtained from the ongoing ImmuneRACE study (first 160 participants) and from 1,254 subjects provided by 6 global collaborators. A de-identified subject ID, COVID-19 status, age in years and sex were almost always included in the sample metadata. HLA class I and class II types, where available, came from metadata supplied by the sample provider rather than from assay-based typing.

On the study overall, not on this receptor specifically: Clinical and demographic metadata were provided uncurated, with the amount varying by source and participant.

Unmatched junction bases come to 9, with V trimmed by 5 bases and J by 9 bases. There are 14 amino acids in the CDR3, from cysteine to phenylalanine inclusive. Only the CDR3 DNA stays, 42 bases, in frame from base 1. Reading the germline V gene gives CDR1 MNHEY and CDR2 SVGAGI. Each collaborating institution followed its own protocols to collect whole blood in K2EDTA tubes. For TCRbeta analysis, collaborator samples were shipped as frozen whole blood, as isolated PBMCs, or as DNA extracted from either sample type. Concerning this clone itself: The antigen this receptor binds is unknown. No base quality values were provided; no much bigger clone lies one nucleotide off.

TCRbeta CDR3 regions were amplified from genomic DNA by means of the immunoSEQ Assay, a bias-controlled multiplex PCR. Processing in the source paper ran as follows. The number of nucleated cells in each sample was estimated from the amplification of reference gene primers within the assay. To quantify the absolute abundance of each unique TCRbeta CDR3 rearrangement, sequence reads were collapsed and filtered. Productive Simpson clonality was computed per sample as the square root of Simpson's diversity index over productive rearrangements. TCRdb retrieved this table from immuneACCESS and kept in-frame rearrangements only. Not all clones are present; in checked studies, unresolved V genes account for under half, and no reason is known for the remainder. The D gene and trimming were derived from the DNA, and the V and J assignments and clone size from that table. The sample has 200,000 to 250,000 clones on record, 83% of them singletons. Of the sample, around 5.5% falls within the top ten clones.

The source of this sequence is a human donor in a cohort sampled during active COVID-19. The sequence links TRBV6-5 to TRBJ2-2, with 7 bases matching TRBD1. The specimen was peripheral blood. The CDR3 is CASSTTGSMRELFF. The DNA reads TGTGCCAGCAGTACGACAGGGTCCATGCGGGAGCTGTTTTTT.